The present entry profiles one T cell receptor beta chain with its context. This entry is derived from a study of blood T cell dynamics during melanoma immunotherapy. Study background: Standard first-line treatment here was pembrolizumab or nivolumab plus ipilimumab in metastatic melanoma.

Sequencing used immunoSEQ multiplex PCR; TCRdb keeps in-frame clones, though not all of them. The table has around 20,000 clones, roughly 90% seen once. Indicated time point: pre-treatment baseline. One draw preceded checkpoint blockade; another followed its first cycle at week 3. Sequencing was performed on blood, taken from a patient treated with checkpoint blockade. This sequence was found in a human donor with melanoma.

CDR3 in DNA: TGTGCCAGCAGTACTACCTTCCAGGGATACTCCTACGAGCAGTACTTC. It is translated as CASSTTFQGYSYEQYF. The rearrangement links TRBV27 to TRBJ2-7; D may be TRBD1 (5 bases). The V end lost 5 bases, the J end lost 0 bases, and 17 bases lay between the germline ends. This CDR3 contains 16 residues. The germline V gene has CDR1 MNHEY and CDR2 SMNVEV (reference sequence).